This entry concerns a single TCR beta chain. This clonotype has ten or more counts. Its recognized antigen is unknown. Base qualities were left out, and no much larger clone turns up one base away. Stable Graves' hyperthyroidism was defined as the absence of progression to ophthalmopathy over 18 months of follow-up. Hyperthyroidism patients were aged 18 to 65 years and newly diagnosed, with disease duration of less than 2 months. Patients with uncontrolled infections, other autoimmune diseases, pregnancy or lactation were excluded. Diagnoses relied on clinical symptoms, serum thyroxine and TRAb, thyroid ultrasound and orbital computed tomography. PBMCs were isolated from about 9.2 ml of fresh peripheral blood by Ficoll-Paque density gradient centrifugation. Total RNA was extracted using Trizol reagent, and RNA quality was assessed on an Agilent 2100 Bioanalyzer. This entry is derived from a study of T cells in Graves' hyperthyroidism and ophthalmopathy (dated by TCRdb to between 2018 and 2020). About the study as a whole: Peripheral blood samples were taken at the time of initial diagnosis, prior to any treatment. To identify TCR V-J signatures that set the groups apart, the researchers used a discovery cohort of 100 patients, made up of roughly 45 with Graves' ophthalmopathy and some 58 with stable Graves' hyperthyroidism. Whether ophthalmopathy could be predicted prospectively was tested in an independent validation cohort made up of fewer than 20 hyperthyroidism patients plus 17 patients who later progressed to ophthalmopathy. For training and testing, the roughly 93 patients in the discovery cohort were randomly divided in a 7:3 ratio. In addition, the study compared T-cell repertoires in thyroid tissue and in blood from several Graves' hyperthyroidism patients. Once sampling was done, hyperthyroidism patients were given methimazole at a starting dose of 30 mg daily, whereas ophthalmopathy patients were given high-dose intravenous methylprednisolone. The paper describes TCR Vbeta CDR3 sequencing of about 140 peripheral blood samples, made up of some 42 ophthalmopathy patients, some 76 hyperthyroidism patients and about 17 progressor patients.

The paper as a whole reports these results and caveats: Most expanded thyroid clonotypes (frequency above 0.001) were also detected in blood, suggesting blood repertoires may reflect thyroid immune responses. In cross-validation, a model built on a 13 V-J signature told ophthalmopathy apart from stable hyperthyroidism with less than 90% sensitivity and 81% to 82% specificity, and in testing the same model reached 80%/75%. Sample size was not statistically predetermined, and investigators were not blinded to group allocation. In validation, the model predicted progression to ophthalmopathy with around 71% sensitivity and approximately 74% specificity, a median of around six months before onset.

The CDR3 sequence holds 12 residues, the cysteine and phenylalanine included. Here the CDR3 DNA is all that survives: 36 bases in frame from base 1. The germline V gene (reference sequence) specifies SEHNR as CDR1 and FQNEAQ as CDR2. V lost 4 bases and J lost 8 bases; the stretch between them is 9 bases long. The TCR beta CDR3 regions were amplified from RNA transcripts. The first round of RT-PCR for the TCR CDR3 was performed with the HTBI primer set and the Qiagen OneStep RT-PCR kit. Libraries were constructed in a second round of multiplex PCR, after which size selection and purification were performed. Libraries were sequenced paired-end with 100 bp reads on an Illumina HiSeq2000. For the original study's pipeline: Raw data were processed with SOAPnuke, discarding reads with adapters, uncalled bases, mean Phred below 15, or no exact constant-primer or identifier match. COPE v1.2.5 was used to merge the high-quality paired reads, and each unique nucleotide sequence was defined as a clonotype. MiTCR v1.1 was used to align clonotypes to the IMGT TRBV, TRBD and TRBJ reference segments. The analysis was restricted to V-J combinations with a frequency above 0.0001, which together covered over 99% of the repertoires. The TCS score was defined as F50 (clonal expansion) divided by E x V (chaos), with BLOSUM62-based TCRdist calculated between CDR3 peptides within each V-J. Welch's t-statistics and random forest reduced roughly 530 V-J features to fewer than 15, which were used in a naive Bayes classifier (R e1071). Using fastp trimming at Q25 and MiXCR clonotype assembly, TCRdb reanalyzed the public sequencing data and kept in-frame beta chains. Each CDR3 protein appears once, grouped with its most common genes and DNA. TCRdb's processing, not the authors', yielded these V and J calls. The sample records some 300,000 distinct CDR3 sequences, around 13% of which are singletons. The top ten hold 7% to 9.5% of the sample.

The receptor was isolated from a woman aged 40 to 49 with Graves' hyperthyroidism. The chain joins TRBV7-9 to TRBJ1-5; too little of a D gene remains to name it. The material sequenced was blood. The CDR3 amino acid sequence is: CASSSGAKPQHF. The DNA reads as follows: TGTGCCAGCAGCTCCGGTGCCAAGCCCCAGCATTTT. The variable domain in full, with residues beyond the CDR3 obtained from the reference TRBV7-9 and TRBJ1-5 genes, is DTGVSQNPRHKITKRGQNVTFRCDPISEHNRLYWYRQTLGQGPEFLTYFQNEAQLEKSRLLSDRFSAERPKGSFSTLEIQRTEQGDSAMYLCASSSGAKPQHFGDGTRLSIL.